This T cell receptor (beta chain) was captured by sequencing in a study of OX40 agonist ivuxolimab in advanced cancers. General notes on the study: Ivuxolimab, which targeted the costimulatory receptor OX40 (CD134), was an agonistic, fully human IgG2 monoclonal antibody. Intravenous ivuxolimab was administered to patients every 2 weeks at six dose levels: 0.01, 0.1, 0.3, 1.5, 3 and 10 mg/kg. Among the 52 dose-escalation patients, around 19 had hepatocellular carcinoma, approximately 15 melanoma, 9 renal cell carcinoma and 9 head and neck cancer. In the dose-escalation cohort, 82.7% of patients were male, and the mean age was approximately 60 years, with a range of roughly 20 to 80. Prior anti-PD-1, anti-PD-L1 or anti-CTLA-4 therapy was permitted, and checkpoint inhibitors had been received by less than 45% of dose-escalation patients. Three dose-escalation patients achieved partial responses, one with hepatocellular carcinoma and two with cutaneous melanoma. Peripheral TCRbeta sequencing aimed to test whether ivuxolimab altered TCR sequence diversity and caused clonal T-cell expansion. The paper reports the monotherapy dose-escalation portion (N of about 50 patients) of the phase I ivuxolimab trial. Overall study outcomes, separate from this receptor: Low levels of normalized T-cell clonal expansion were also seen in some nonresponding patients. In the 0.1-3.0 mg/kg groups, partial responders had among the lowest normalized peripheral clonal expansion, particularly in CD8+ T cells. Which antigens the clonally expanded peripheral T cells were specific for was not determined. At doses of 0.1 to 3.0 mg/kg, clonal expansion of both CD4+ and CD8+ blood T cells was observed from baseline to week 6. After ivuxolimab, CD8+ T cells had more expanded clones than CD4+ T cells on average.

Genomic DNA was extracted from sorted cells for sequencing of the TCRbeta CDR3 region. The immunoSEQ Assay was used for sequencing of TCRbeta CDR3 regions. TCRdb carries this immuneACCESS record with in-frame sequences only. Its versions omit some clonotypes, under half of them owing to an unresolved V gene in the studies checked, with the rest unexplained. The sample yields tens of thousands of clones; 75% to 90% were counted once. The ten largest clones add up to 0.94% of the sample. The trial excluded patients who had a history of autoimmune disease or were on systemic immunosuppression. Peripheral blood for TCR sequencing was drawn from every dose cohort at baseline, at cycle 4 day 1 and at cycle 7 day 1. The samples were drawn from a first-in-human, open-label, multicenter phase I dose-escalation trial of ivuxolimab. Adults with locally advanced or metastatic head and neck squamous cell, hepatocellular, melanoma or renal cell carcinoma were enrolled in the trial. Before TCR sequencing, CD4+ T cells and CD8+ T cells from peripheral blood were sorted into separate populations.

In the germline V gene (reference sequence), CDR1 corresponds to SEHNR and CDR2 to FQNEAQ. V lost 5 bases and J lost 8 bases, and the count of bases not matched to a germline gene is 14. From the cysteine up to the phenylalanine, the CDR3 has a length of 15 residues. Just CDR3 DNA is preserved here, 45 bases in frame from base 1. Concerning this clone: It lacks a known antigen. Within one base of it there is no much larger clone, and no base qualities were kept.

The material sequenced was CD4+ or CD8+ T cells sorted from blood, taken in a trial of the OX40 agonist ivuxolimab. The V and J genes are TRBV7-9 and TRBJ1-1; TRBD1 fits 7 bases in the junction. The receptor was derived from an adult with an advanced solid tumor such as melanoma, head and neck, liver or kidney cancer. The DNA sequence is as follows: TGTGCCAGCAGCGCAGCATCGACAGGGCATAGGGAAGCTTTCTTT. Its protein reads: CASSAASTGHREAFF.